This TCR beta chain was identified during a study of cytomegalovirus exposure and HLA in healthy donors. The CDR3 has 15 residues. The V gene lost 7 bases and the J gene lost 7 bases, with 17 bases spanning the gap. Per germline, CDR1 MNHEY and CDR2 SMNVEV (reference sequence). In this sample, this clone turned up once. Its antigen remains unknown. With 60 Vbeta and 13 Jbeta primers, the PCR was carried out. Only in-frame clones appear in the TCRdb table, and some are missing; sequencing was by immunoSEQ multiplex PCR. Found here are approximately 70,000 clones, 70% to 80% of them singletons; the top ten hold around 6%. Study findings and constraints: TCR beta chain V- and J-gene trimming was linked, in a later analysis, to a missense variant in DCLRE1C. Most TCR beta V segments were productive about 90% or about 30% of the time in an earlier analysis.

The chain carries TRBV27 and TRBJ1-6, with D tentatively TRBD1 (5 bases). The sequencing input was PBMCs. The sequence came from a man between 50 and 59 years old in good health and CMV-seronegative. CDR3 amino acids: CASTLVRRGNSPLHF. CDR3 DNA sequence: TGTGCCAGCACCCTTGTACGGAGGGGAAATTCACCCCTCCACTTT.